This TCR beta chain was retrieved from a study of blood T cells in healthy people across ages. Study-wide points: Fewer expanded clones and more diversity marked long-lived versus aged donors. Naive T cell percentage and TCR beta diversity correlated strongly.

In regard to this clonotype: Its matching antigen is unknown.

Then a second PCR, running about 6 to 11 cycles, was carried out with a sample-barcoded 5' primer and a J-beta primer mix. One entry per CDR3 protein, called by TCRdb with MiXCR from the 5' RACE reads. The table shows some 890,000 distinct CDR3 sequences, with almost 30% occurring only once. In germline, CDR1 is MNHEY, CDR2 SMNVEV (reference sequence). The CDR3 contains 14 residues. These data were also reused for a study on T cells of mothers and their children. That work states: Slightly higher, non-significant overlap characterized related mother-child pairs relative to unrelated pairs.

Sample: blood. The rearrangement joins TRBV27 to TRBJ2-5; the D gene is possibly TRBD1 (5 bases). The last part of the DNA fits TRBJ2-4 better; the J call may be wrong. This TCR was recovered from a woman aged 35 to 49 in good health. The chain's CDR3 is CASRLGAGVDIQYF. The CDR3 bases are TGTGCCAGCAGGTTAGGGGCTGGGGTGGACATTCAGTACTTC.